A single sample gave rise to the 13 T cell receptor beta chains below, sequenced in a study of long-term antiretroviral therapy in people with HIV. Survey level was the resolution at which the v3.0 immunoSEQ assay ran. Clones were read by immunoSEQ multiplex PCR, and TCRdb kept only the in-frame ones, dropping some. This table has 15,000 to 20,000 clones, approximately 90% appearing once. The sequenced sample was unsorted PBMCs, obtained 6.9 years after starting antiretroviral therapy. These receptors came from a man aged 45 to 65 with HIV.

The count of this clone is one. J is TRBJ2-7 and V is TRBV21-1; the tabulated D call, TRBD2, remains unverified against the DNA. TRBV21-1 is shown as a pseudogene. The CDR3 totals 17 residues. The CDR3 protein is CASSKWRSDLRVYEQYF. DNA for the CDR3: TGTGCCAGCAGCAAGTGGAGGAGTGACCTACGGGTCTACGAGCAGTACTTC.

The chain employs TRBV7-8 and TRBJ1-1; D is unresolved. The CDR3 has 12 residues. The V and J ends lost 3 bases and 2 bases respectively, with 4 bases between them. Germline V CDR1 and CDR2: SGHVS, FQNEAQ. CDR3 region: CASSLVNTEAFF. CDR3 DNA: TGTGCCAGCAGCTTGGTCAACACTGAAGCTTTCTTT.

The J gene is TRBJ1-1, the V gene TRBV7-3; D is possibly TRBD1 (6 bases). The CDR3 runs to 13 residues. V dropped 5 bases and J dropped 1 base, with 8 bases sitting between them. Germline V gene sequence: CDR1 SGHTA, CDR2 FQGTGA. In nucleotides, the CDR3 is TGTGCCAGCAGCACGGACAGGAACACTGAAGCTTTCTTT. This encodes CASSTDRNTEAFF.

The rearrangement uses TRBV5-5 and TRBJ1-1, with 8 nucleotides matching TRBD1. Per the germline V gene, CDR1 is SGHKS and CDR2 is YYEKEE (reference sequence). Trimming removed 4 bases from V and 3 bases from J; junction bases left unmatched: 11. CDR3 length: 16 residues. The DNA of the CDR3 is TGTGCCAGCAGCCACCGCAGGGGGCGATGGGACACTGAAGCTTTCTTT. It is translated as CASSHRRGRWDTEAFF.

The rearrangement links TRBV7-2 to TRBJ1-2, with a possible D match to TRBD1 (6 bases). Trimming cost V 0 bases and J 8 bases, with 13 bases left between them. The germline CDR1 and CDR2 sequences are SGHTA and FQGNSA. CDR3 size: 14 residues. The CDR3, as DNA: TGTGCCAGCAGCTTAGCGCAGGGGCCGCAGGGCTACACCTTC. This gives the protein CASSLAQGPQGYTF.

The genes are TRBV5-4 and TRBJ1-2; no definite D call. CDR1 is SGHNT and CDR2 is YYREEE in the germline V gene (reference sequence). The CDR3 spans 15 residues. V shed 2 bases and J shed 4 bases, with 15 bases lying between them. The CDR3 here is CASSFFVSLSYGYTF. The CDR3 nucleotides read TGTGCCAGCAGCTTTTTTGTCTCCCTGAGCTATGGCTACACCTTC. Combining the CDR3 with reference TRBV5-4 and TRBJ1-2 gives the whole variable domain ETGVTQSPTHLIKTRGQQVTLRCSSQSGHNTVSWYQQALGQGPQFIFQYYREEENGRGNFPPRFSGLQFPNYSSELNVNALELDDSALYLCASSFFVSLSYGYTFGSGTRLTVV.

This sequence joins TRBV7-2 and TRBJ2-7; D perhaps matches TRBD2 (6 bases). Germline assignment: CDR1 SGHTA and CDR2 FQGNSA. Trimming removed 1 base at V and 6 bases at J, with 13 bases between. The CDR3 has 14 residues. The CDR3 spells CASSLVGGHSEQYF. As DNA, the CDR3 is TGTGCCAGCAGCTTAGTCGGGGGTCACAGCGAGCAGTACTTC.

V gene TRBV5-4 combines with J gene TRBJ2-7, with 8 positions matching TRBD1. CDR1 is SGHNT and CDR2 is YYREEE in the germline V gene (reference sequence). V shed 0 bases, J shed 4 bases, and the junction held 9 bases outside the gene matches. The CDR3 is 16 amino acids. The CDR3 loop reads CASSLASGGRRYEQYF. The CDR3 region has the DNA TGTGCCAGCAGCTTGGCGTCAGGGGGCCGTCGGTACGAGCAGTACTTC.

The V gene is TRBV23-1, the J gene TRBJ2-6; D ambiguous. TRBV23-1 carries the ORF label, with uncertain function. V was trimmed by 3 bases and J by 0 bases, leaving 6 bases between them. The CDR3 is made up of 15 amino acids. The chain's CDR3 is CASSHGYSGANVLTF. The CDR3, as DNA: TGCGCCAGCAGTCATGGGTACTCTGGGGCCAACGTCCTGACTTTC.

V is TRBV19 and J is TRBJ2-1, with a weak D call TRBD1 (5 bases). The CDR3 has 15 residues. Germline CDR1 LNHDA, CDR2 SQIVND (reference sequence). V was cut by 3 bases and J by 10 bases, with 19 bases left in between. The CDR3: CASSMSQGNYYEQFF. As DNA, the CDR3 is TGTGCCAGTAGTATGAGTCAGGGAAATTATTACGAGCAGTTCTTC. Based on the CDR3 plus reference TRBV19 and TRBJ2-1, the full variable domain is DGGITQSPKYLFRKEGQNVTLSCEQNLNHDAMYWYRQDPGQGLRLIYYSQIVNDFQKGDIAEGYSVSREKKESFPLTVTSAQKNPTAFYLCASSMSQGNYYEQFFGPGTRLTVL.

This clone is termed medium-sized. The same CDR3 can be traced to other DNA sequences in this sample. J is TRBJ2-2 and V is TRBV6-4; TRBD2 matches 8 bases. With V trimmed by 3 bases and J by 3 bases, 6 bases remained unmatched. The CDR3 loop spans 16 amino acids. CDR1 and CDR2 (germline): MRHNA, SNTAGT. CDR3 sequence reads: CASSERGGADTGELFF. CDR3 coding DNA: TGTGCCAGCAGTGAACGGGGGGGCGCCGACACCGGGGAGCTGTTTTTT.

This clone was counted once. The chain joins TRBV10-3 to TRBJ1-2; TRBD1 matches at 7 bases. J lost 2 bases, V lost 6 bases, and 6 bases had no gene match. Germline V lookup: CDR1 ENHRY, CDR2 SYGVKD. There are 14 residues in the CDR3. CDR3 sequence reads: CAIRPGTENYGYTF. The CDR3 nucleotides read TGTGCCATCAGACCCGGGACAGAGAACTATGGCTACACCTTC.

The rearrangement joins TRBV19 to TRBJ2-7, with D uncertain. Trimming pared 6 bases from V and 4 bases from J, leaving 19 bases between. The CDR3 is 15 amino acids. CDR1 LNHDA and CDR2 SQIVND come from the germline V gene (reference sequence). CDR3 sequence (DNA): TGTGCCAGTAGGGGCCGAAGTCAATTGACATACGAGCAGTACTTC. Its translation is CASRGRSQLTYEQYF.